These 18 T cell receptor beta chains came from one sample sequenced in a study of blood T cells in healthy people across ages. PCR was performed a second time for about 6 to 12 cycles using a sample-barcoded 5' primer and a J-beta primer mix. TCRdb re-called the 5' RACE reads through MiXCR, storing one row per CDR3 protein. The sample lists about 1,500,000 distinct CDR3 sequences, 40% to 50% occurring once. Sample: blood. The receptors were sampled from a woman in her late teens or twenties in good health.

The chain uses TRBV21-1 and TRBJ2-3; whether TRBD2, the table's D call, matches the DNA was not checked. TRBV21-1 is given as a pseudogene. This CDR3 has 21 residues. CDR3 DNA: TGTGCCAGCAGCAAAGTTAAGAGACTAGCGGGAGGGCCGAGGTTCACAGATACGCAGTATTTT. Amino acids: CASSKVKRLAGGPRFTDTQYF.

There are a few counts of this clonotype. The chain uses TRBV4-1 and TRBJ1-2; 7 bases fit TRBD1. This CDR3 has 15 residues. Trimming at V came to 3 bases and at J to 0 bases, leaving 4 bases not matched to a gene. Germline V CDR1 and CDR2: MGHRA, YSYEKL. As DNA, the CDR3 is TGCGCCAGCAGCCAGCCCGACAGGGCTAACTATGGCTACACCTTC. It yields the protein CASSQPDRANYGYTF.

CDR3 residues: CSATPTSGVGNEQFF. CDR3 bases: TGCAGTGCTACCCCCACTAGCGGGGTCGGGAATGAGCAGTTCTTC. This chain links TRBV20-1 with TRBJ2-1, with 10 positions matching TRBD2. Germline V gives CDR1 DFQATT, CDR2 SNEGSKA (reference sequence). This CDR3 comprises 15 residues. Unmatched junction bases numbered 10, after V lost 4 bases and J lost 7 bases.

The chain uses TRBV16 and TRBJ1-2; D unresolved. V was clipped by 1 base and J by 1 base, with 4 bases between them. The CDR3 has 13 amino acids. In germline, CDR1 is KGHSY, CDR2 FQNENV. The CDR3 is CASSQFGNYGYTF. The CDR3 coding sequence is TGTGCCAGCAGCCAATTTGGTAACTATGGCTACACCTTC.

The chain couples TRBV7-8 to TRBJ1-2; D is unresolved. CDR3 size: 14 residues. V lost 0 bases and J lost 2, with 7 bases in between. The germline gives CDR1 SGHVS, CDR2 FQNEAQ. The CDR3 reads CASSLAHVNYGYTF. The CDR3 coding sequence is TGTGCCAGCAGCTTAGCGCACGTAAACTATGGCTACACCTTC. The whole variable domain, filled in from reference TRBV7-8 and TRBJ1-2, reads GAGVSQSPRYKVAKRGQDVALRCDPISGHVSLFWYQQALGQGPEFLTYFQNEAQLDKSGLPSDRFFAERPEGSVSTLKIQRTQQEDSAVYLCASSLAHVNYGYTFGSGTRLTVV.

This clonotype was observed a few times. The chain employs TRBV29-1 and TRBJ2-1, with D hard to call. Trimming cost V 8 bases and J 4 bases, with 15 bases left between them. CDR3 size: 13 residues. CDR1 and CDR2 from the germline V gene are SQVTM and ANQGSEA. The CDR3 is CSPMVGSYNEQFF. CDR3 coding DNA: TGCAGCCCCATGGTAGGCAGTTACAATGAGCAGTTCTTC.

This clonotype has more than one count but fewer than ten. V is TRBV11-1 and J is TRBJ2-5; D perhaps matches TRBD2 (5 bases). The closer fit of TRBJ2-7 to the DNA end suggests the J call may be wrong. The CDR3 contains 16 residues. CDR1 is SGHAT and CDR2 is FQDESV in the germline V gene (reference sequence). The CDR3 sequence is CASSLSTGIGYGEQYF. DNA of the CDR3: TGTGCCAGCAGCTTAAGTACGGGAATCGGGTATGGCGAGCAGTACTTC.

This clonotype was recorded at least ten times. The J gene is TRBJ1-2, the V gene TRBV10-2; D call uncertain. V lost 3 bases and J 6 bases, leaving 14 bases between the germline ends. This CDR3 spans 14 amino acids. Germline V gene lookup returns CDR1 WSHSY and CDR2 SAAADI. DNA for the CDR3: TGCGCCAGCAGTGATTCGGGTGGGCAGGATGGCTACACCTTC. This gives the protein CASSDSGGQDGYTF.

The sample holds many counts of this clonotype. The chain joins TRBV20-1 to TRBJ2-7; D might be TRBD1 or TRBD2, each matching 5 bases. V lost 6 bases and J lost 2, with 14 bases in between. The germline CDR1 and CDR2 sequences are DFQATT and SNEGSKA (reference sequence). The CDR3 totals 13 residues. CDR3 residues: CSASSGTTYEQYF. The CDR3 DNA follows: TGCAGTGCCAGTTCCGGGACCACCTACGAGCAGTACTTC.

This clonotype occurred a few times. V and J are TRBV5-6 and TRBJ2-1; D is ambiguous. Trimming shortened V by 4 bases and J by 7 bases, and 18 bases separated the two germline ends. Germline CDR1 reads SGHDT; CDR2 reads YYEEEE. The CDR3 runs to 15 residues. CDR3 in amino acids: CASSLGWPVLNEQFF. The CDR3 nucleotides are TGTGCCAGCAGCCTGGGGTGGCCCGTGTTAAATGAGCAGTTCTTC.

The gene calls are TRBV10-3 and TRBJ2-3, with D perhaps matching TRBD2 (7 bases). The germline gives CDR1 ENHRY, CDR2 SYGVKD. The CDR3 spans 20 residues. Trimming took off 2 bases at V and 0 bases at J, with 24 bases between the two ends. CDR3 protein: CAISETWGGAFLSSTDTQYF. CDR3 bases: TGTGCCATCAGTGAGACGTGGGGGGGGGCTTTTCTGTCTAGCACAGATACGCAGTATTTT.

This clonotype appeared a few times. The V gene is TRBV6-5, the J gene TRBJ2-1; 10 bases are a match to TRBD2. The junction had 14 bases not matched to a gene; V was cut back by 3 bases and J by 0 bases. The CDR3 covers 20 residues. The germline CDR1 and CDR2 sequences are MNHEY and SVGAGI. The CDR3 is CASSYPRQSSGGPSYNEQFF. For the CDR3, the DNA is TGTGCCAGCAGTTATCCGAGGCAATCTAGCGGGGGCCCCTCCTACAATGAGCAGTTCTTC.

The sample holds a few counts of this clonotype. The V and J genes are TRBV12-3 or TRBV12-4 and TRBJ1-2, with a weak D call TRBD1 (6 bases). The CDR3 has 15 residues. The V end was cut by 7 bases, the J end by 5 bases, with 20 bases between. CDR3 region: CASTSPSTGFYGYTF. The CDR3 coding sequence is TGTGCCAGCACCTCTCCCTCAACAGGGTTTTATGGCTACACCTTC.

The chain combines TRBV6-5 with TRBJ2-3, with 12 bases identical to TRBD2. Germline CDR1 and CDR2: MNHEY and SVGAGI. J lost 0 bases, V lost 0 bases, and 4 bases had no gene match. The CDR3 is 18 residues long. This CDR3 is CASSYSGTSGLSTDTQYF. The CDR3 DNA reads TGTGCCAGCAGTTACTCGGGGACTAGCGGGCTTAGCACAGATACGCAGTATTTT.

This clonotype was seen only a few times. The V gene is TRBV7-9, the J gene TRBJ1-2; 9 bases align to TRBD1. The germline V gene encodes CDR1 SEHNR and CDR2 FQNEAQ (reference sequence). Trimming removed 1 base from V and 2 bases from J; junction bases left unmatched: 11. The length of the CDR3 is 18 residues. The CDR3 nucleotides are TGTGCCAGCAGCTTAGGGGCAGGGACAGGGCCCCGAAACTATGGCTACACCTTC. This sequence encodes CASSLGAGTGPRNYGYTF.

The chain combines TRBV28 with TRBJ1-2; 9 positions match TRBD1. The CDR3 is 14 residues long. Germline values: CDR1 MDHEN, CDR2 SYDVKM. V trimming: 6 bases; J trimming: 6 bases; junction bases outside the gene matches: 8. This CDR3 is CASSPGQGMNGYTF. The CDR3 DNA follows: TGTGCCAGCAGCCCGGGACAGGGAATGAATGGCTACACCTTC.

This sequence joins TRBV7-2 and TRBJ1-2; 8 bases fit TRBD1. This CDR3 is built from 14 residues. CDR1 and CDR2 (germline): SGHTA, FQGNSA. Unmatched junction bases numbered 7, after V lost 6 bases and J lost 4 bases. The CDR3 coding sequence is TGTGCCAGCAGTAAAAGCACAGGGGGCTATGGCTACACCTTC. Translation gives CASSKSTGGYGYTF.

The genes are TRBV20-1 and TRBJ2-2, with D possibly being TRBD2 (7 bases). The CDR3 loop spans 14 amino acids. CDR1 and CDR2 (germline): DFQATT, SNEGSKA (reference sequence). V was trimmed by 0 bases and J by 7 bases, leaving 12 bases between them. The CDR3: CSAREGGAVGELFF. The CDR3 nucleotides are TGCAGTGCTAGAGAGGGGGGGGCTGTCGGGGAGCTGTTTTTT.